The TCR beta chain under discussion was sequenced for a study of T cell changes during pregnancy in multiple sclerosis. V shed 5 bases and J shed 0 bases, with 12 bases lying between them. Per the germline V gene, CDR1 is SSHAT and CDR2 is FNYEAQ (reference sequence). The CDR3 has 15 residues. The method was immunoSEQ multiplex PCR; TCRdb's version includes in-frame clones alone and lacks a portion of them. The sample lists some 60,000 clones, around 90% occurring once. This specimen consisted of CD4+ T cells from peripheral blood mononuclear cells, obtained in the first trimester of pregnancy. This chain links TRBV7-7 with TRBJ2-3, with D tentatively TRBD1 (6 bases). This TCR came from a female donor with multiple sclerosis, enrolled in a pregnancy study. The CDR3 nucleotides read TGTGCCAGCAGCGTAGGACAGCAAAGCACAGATACGCAGTATTTT. Protein: CASSVGQQSTDTQYF.